The rows below give T cell receptor beta chains drawn from one sample of a study of blood T cell repertoires in COVID-19. Profiled with immunoSEQ multiplex PCR; TCRdb holds only in-frame clones, not every one. The table has 250,000 to 350,000 clones, around 85% seen once; the top ten hold roughly 0.94%. Sequences were obtained from peripheral blood. The origin of the receptors is a human donor with COVID-19, enrolled during active disease. The donor label of this sample is uncertain. Both conserved end residues are part of each CDR3. A D gene is named only where the DNA matches it firmly. The size field is filled for only some rows; it gives once, few, many or a size class.

NA,TRBJ1-2,NA,TRBV12-1,CASSFANREGGYTF,TGTGCCAGCAGCTTTGCGAACAGGGAGGGTGGCTACACCTTC
TRBD1,TRBJ1-3,NA,TRBV11-3,CASSLDLGRGRPPEGNTIYF,TGTGCCAGCAGCTTAGATCTCGGCAGGGGGCGCCCTCCCGAAGGAAACACCATATATTTT
NA,TRBJ2-2,NA,TRBV19,CASQRATGTSNTGELFF,TGTGCCAGCCAGAGGGCTACCGGGACAAGTAACACCGGGGAGCTGTTTTTT
TRBD1,TRBJ1-5,NA,TRBV18,CASSLGGGGNQPQHF,TGTGCCAGCTCACTTGGAGGGGGCGGCAATCAGCCCCAGCATTTT
TRBD2,TRBJ2-7,NA,TRBV2,CASSSSGISYEQYF,TGTGCCAGCTCCTCTAGCGGGATTTCCTACGAGCAGTACTTC
NA,TRBJ2-3,NA,TRBV7-9,CASSRPAERHSTDTQYF,TGTGCCAGCAGCCGCCCAGCGGAACGTCATAGCACAGATACGCAGTATTTT
NA,TRBJ1-5,NA,TRBV19,CASSIRQVNNQPQHF,TGTGCCAGTAGTATCCGGCAGGTGAACAATCAGCCCCAGCATTTT
TRBD1,TRBJ1-2,NA,TRBV2,CASSKGTGRNGYTF,TGTGCCAGCAGCAAAGGGACAGGGAGGAATGGCTACACCTTC
NA,TRBJ1-2,many,TRBV13,CASSEGVYTF,TGTGCCAGCAGCGAAGGGGTGTACACCTTC
TRBD1,TRBJ2-6,NA,TRBV5-1,CASSLVSGTGRSGANVLTF,TGCGCCAGCAGCTTGGTATCCGGGACAGGGAGGTCTGGGGCCAACGTCCTGACTTTC
TRBD1,TRBJ1-2,NA,TRBV6-5,CASSPGGAVSGYTF,TGTGCCAGCAGCCCAGGGGGCGCCGTGAGTGGCTACACCTTC
NA,TRBJ2-2,NA,TRBV5-4,CASSLPGQNTGELFF,TGTGCCAGCAGCCTACCGGGACAGAACACCGGGGAGCTGTTTTTT
TRBD2,TRBJ2-3,few,TRBV7-2,CASSSGVAGSDTQYF,TGTGCCAGCAGCTCAGGGGTAGCGGGATCGGATACGCAGTATTTT
NA,TRBJ1-5,NA,TRBV6-2/TRBV6-3,CASSDRGTPPSQHF,TGTGCCAGCAGTGATCGGGGGACGCCTCCATCCCAGCATTTT
TRBD2,TRBJ2-7,NA,TRBV30,CAWSVGTNTEQYF,TGTGCCTGGAGTGTAGGGACTAATACGGAGCAGTACTTC
NA,TRBJ1-2,NA,TRBV24-1,CATSSYDPYGYTF,TGTGCCACCAGCTCCTATGATCCCTATGGCTACACCTTC
TRBD1,TRBJ1-4,few,TRBV28,CASRSGTGGTTNEKLFF,TGTGCCAGCAGGTCCGGGACAGGGGGCACAACTAATGAAAAACTGTTTTTT
TRBD1,TRBJ1-1,NA,TRBV28,CASTWGQPNTEAFF,TGTGCCAGCACCTGGGGACAGCCAAACACTGAAGCTTTCTTT
TRBD1,TRBJ2-5,NA,TRBV7-2,CASSRDREETQYF,TGTGCCAGCAGCCGGGACAGGGAGGAGACCCAGTACTTC
TRBD2,TRBJ2-3,few,TRBV4-2,CASSQDYSGGADTQYF,TGTGCCAGCAGCCAGGACTATAGCGGGGGGGCAGATACGCAGTATTTT
NA,TRBJ1-5,NA,TRBV4-2,CASSRNGDNQPQHF,TGTGCCAGCAGCCGTAACGGGGATAATCAGCCCCAGCATTTT
TRBD2,TRBJ2-3,NA,TRBV9,CASSRLAGPDTQYF,TGTGCCAGCAGCAGGCTAGCGGGACCAGATACGCAGTATTTT
NA,TRBJ1-6,NA,TRBV6-5,CASSRGRGNNSPLHF,TGTGCCAGCAGCCGTGGTCGGGGAAACAATTCACCCCTCCACTTT
NA,TRBJ1-1,NA,TRBV6-5,CASSYSSWANTEAFF,TGTGCCAGCAGTTACTCGAGCTGGGCAAACACTGAAGCTTTCTTT
NA,TRBJ1-6,NA,TRBV6-5,CASRRTENSPLHF,TGTGCCAGCAGACGGACAGAGAATTCACCCCTCCACTTT
NA,TRBJ1-1,NA,TRBV6-2/TRBV6-3,CASSYAAGTEAFF,TGTGCCAGCAGTTACGCCGCAGGCACTGAAGCTTTCTTT
TRBD1,TRBJ1-4,NA,TRBV3-1/TRBV3-2,CASSQANRGPVEKLFF,TGTGCCAGCAGCCAGGCGAACAGGGGGCCTGTTGAAAAACTGTTTTTT
TRBD2,TRBJ2-5,NA,TRBV6-4,CASSDSKLLGTRGRDQETQYF,TGTGCCAGCAGTGACTCGAAACTTTTGGGTACTCGCGGGAGGGATCAAGAGACCCAGTACTTC